This TCR beta chain appears in the sequencing data of a study of shared clonotypes between healthy human individuals. Study results and limitations: Expectations were that clonotype sharing among donors would be affected by sequencing depth.

As for this clone: What it binds is not known.

Per the authors' pipeline: Junction-only immunoSEQ sequences carried no quality scores, so filtering differed. TCRdb's copy holds only in-frame clones and misses some; the assay was immunoSEQ multiplex PCR. The V and J calls and clone size are taken from that table; D and trimming were inferred from the DNA. This sample has about 490,000 clones; 60% to 85% occur once, and the top ten carry 10% to 15%. This CDR3 spans 15 amino acids. Losses at the gene ends were 6 bases for V and 6 bases for J; bases not matched to a gene: 3. CDR1 MNHEY and CDR2 SMNVEV come from the germline V gene (reference sequence). Nashville, Tennessee was home to all donors, each a Caucasian adult.

The receptor was derived from a woman aged 40 to 50 in good health. Some clones in this sample may be carry-over from other donors' samples. This chain uses TRBV27 with TRBJ2-2; 14 bases align to TRBD2. The sequenced sample consisted of PBMCs. The CDR3 DNA reads as TGTGCCAGCAGGCGACTAGCGGGAGGGCCCGGGGAGCTGTTTTTT. It specifies CASRRLAGGPGELFF.